The 11 T cell receptor beta chains in this list originate from one sample, sequenced in a study of shared clonotypes between healthy human individuals. The data were produced by immunoSEQ multiplex PCR, yet TCRdb's version contains in-frame clones alone and is incomplete. The sample consists of approximately 1.9 million clones, over 85% of them appearing once. Cells designated naive CD8 were CD45RO-negative and were positively selected for CCR7, with terminally differentiated effector memory CD45RA+ cells excluded. Sequencing was carried out using naive CD8+ T cells from PBMCs. Receptors originate from a man between 18 and 35 years old in good health. Some clones in this sample may be carry-over from other donors' samples.

A note on this clone: The same CDR3 arises from other DNA sequences in this sample as well. This chain connects TRBV9 to TRBJ1-2; no reliable D call. CDR1 SGDLS and CDR2 YYNGEE come from the germline V gene. Trimming left V 2 bases short and J 5 bases short, with 7 bases between. The CDR3 has 12 residues. In nucleotides, the CDR3 is TGTGCCAGCAGCGTGGGGAGGTATGGCTACACCTTC. Its protein is CASSVGRYGYTF. Filled out from reference TRBV9 and TRBJ1-2, the complete variable domain reads DSGVTQTPKHLITATGQRVTLRCSPRSGDLSVYWYQQSLDQGLQFLIQYYNGEERAKGNILERFSAQQFPDLHSELNLSSLELGDSALYFCASSVGRYGYTFGSGTRLTVV.

The J gene is TRBJ2-3, the V gene TRBV27; 12 nucleotides align to TRBD1. The CDR3 extends over 17 amino acids. J lost 1 base, V lost 6 bases, and 8 bases had no gene match. Germline V CDR1 and CDR2: MNHEY, SMNVEV (reference sequence). DNA of the CDR3: TGTGCCAGCAGGAACCCCGGGACAGGGGGCCGCACAGATACGCAGTATTTT. It codes for CASRNPGTGGRTDTQYF.

The chain links TRBV27 to TRBJ2-7; tentatively, D is TRBD1 (6 bases). CDR1 is MNHEY, CDR2 SMNVEV, per germline (reference sequence). V was shortened by 3 bases and J by 3 bases, with 12 bases between the two germline ends. The CDR3 spans 14 residues. This CDR3 is CASSFQGMLYEQYF. CDR3 coding DNA: TGTGCCAGCAGTTTCCAGGGGATGCTCTACGAGCAGTACTTC.

The chain links TRBV28 to TRBJ2-5; TRBD1 aligns across 7 bases. The germline V gene has CDR1 MDHEN and CDR2 SYDVKM. Trimming cost V 8 bases and J 3 bases; bases outside gene matches: 12. The CDR3 is 15 residues long. CDR3 coding DNA: TGTGCCAGCGCTCTCCTTCCCGGGACAGAAGAGACCCAGTACTTC. It translates to CASALLPGTEETQYF. The full variable domain, its missing parts supplied by reference TRBV28 and TRBJ2-5, is DVKVTQSSRYLVKRTGEKVFLECVQDMDHENMFWYRQDPGLGLRLIYFSYDVKMKEKGDIPEGYSVSREKKERFSLILESASTNQTSMYLCASALLPGTEETQYFGPGTRLLVL.

The chain links TRBV30 to TRBJ2-2; TRBD2 is a possible D gene (5 bases). Per germline, CDR1 GTSNPN and CDR2 SVGIG (reference sequence). The V end lost 0 bases, the J end lost 7 bases, and 9 bases lay between the germline ends. The CDR3 covers 13 residues. CDR3 DNA: TGTGCCTGGAGTGTCTCGGCGGGCGGGGAGCTGTTTTTT. It codes for CAWSVSAGGELFF.

This chain links TRBV27 with TRBJ1-2; 9 positions agree with TRBD1. This CDR3 comprises 16 residues. V lost 4 bases to trimming and J lost 8 bases; unmatched junction nucleotides: 14. Germline CDR1 is MNHEY and CDR2 is SMNVEV (reference sequence). As DNA, the CDR3 is TGTGCCAGCAGTTCGCTTCCGGACAGGGGTCTATACGGCTACACCTTC. It specifies CASSSLPDRGLYGYTF.

V is TRBV13 and J is TRBJ2-7, with a possible D match to TRBD1 (6 bases). The CDR3 totals 14 residues. V lost 3 bases and J lost 0, with 9 bases in between. The germline CDR1 and CDR2 sequences are PRHDT and FYEKMQ (reference sequence). The CDR3 coding sequence is TGTGCCAGCAGCTTGAAGGACAGCTCCTACGAGCAGTACTTC. As protein: CASSLKDSSYEQYF.

A note on this clone: Other nucleotide sequences from this sample produce the same CDR3. The chain is built from TRBV7-3 and TRBJ2-1; D gene unclear. V lost 0 bases and J 4 bases, leaving 10 bases between the germline ends. The CDR3 contains 15 residues. The germline gives CDR1 SGHTA, CDR2 FQGTGA. CDR3 sequence: CASSLTLAGYNEQFF. CDR3 sequence (DNA): TGTGCCAGCAGCTTAACGTTGGCCGGGTACAATGAGCAGTTCTTC. The entire variable domain, with the rest obtained from reference TRBV7-3 and TRBJ2-1, is as follows: GAGVSQTPSNKVTEKGKYVELRCDPISGHTALYWYRQSLGQGPEFLIYFQGTGAADDSGLPNDRFFAVRPEGSVSTLKIQRTERGDSAVYLCASSLTLAGYNEQFFGPGTRLTVL.

This chain uses TRBV9 with TRBJ2-1; TRBD2 matches 7 bases. Germline V lookup: CDR1 SGDLS, CDR2 YYNGEE. The CDR3 is 15 residues long. The trim removed 2 bases at V and 5 bases at J, leaving 7 bases unmatched. The CDR3 nucleotides read TGTGCCAGCAGCGTGGGTGGGGACTACCACAATGAGCAGTTCTTC. Its protein is CASSVGGDYHNEQFF.

V is TRBV5-1 and J is TRBJ2-1; D could derive from TRBD1 or TRBD2 (6 bases each). V lost 0 bases and J lost 9, with 10 bases in between. Germline V gene data show CDR1 as SGHRS and CDR2 as YFSETQ. There are 13 residues in the CDR3. The CDR3 protein is CASSLGSGAEQFF. As DNA, the CDR3 is TGCGCCAGCAGCTTGGGCTCGGGGGCTGAGCAGTTCTTC.

This clone was recorded only once. The chain uses TRBV10-3 and TRBJ2-1; TRBD2 is a possible D gene (5 bases). V lost 0 bases and J 8 bases, leaving 17 bases between the germline ends. CDR1 and CDR2 (germline): ENHRY, SYGVKD. The CDR3 totals 16 residues. The CDR3 loop reads CAISESLFGEMDEQFF. The CDR3 nucleotides read TGTGCCATCAGTGAGTCGCTGTTCGGGGAAATGGATGAGCAGTTCTTC.